The present entry profiles one T cell receptor beta chain with its context. The target antigen is unknown. The sample belongs to a study of T cell responses to AZD1222 COVID-19 vaccine. Study findings and constraints: Seropositive AZD1222 recipients at baseline numbered only 6 or 7.

Assay: immunoSEQ multiplex PCR; the TCRdb copy retains only in-frame clones and omits some. The data show tens of thousands of clones, roughly 86% seen once. Germline V gives CDR1 MDHEN, CDR2 SYDVKM. The CDR3 loop spans 13 amino acids. Deletions cut 2 bases from V and 3 bases from J, with 5 bases between. The TCR sequence derives from an adult in good health. The chain carries TRBV28 and TRBJ1-5; D remains ambiguous. The input for sequencing was peripheral blood, taken on day 0 of AZD1222 vaccination. In DNA, the CDR3 is TGTGCCAGCAGTTTACACAACAATCAGCCCCAGCATTTT. Translation: CASSLHNNQPQHF.